The clone carrying this T cell receptor (beta chain) is a singleton in its sample. Only in-frame clones appear in the TCRdb table, and some are missing; sequencing was by immunoSEQ multiplex PCR. The sample contains 100,000 to 150,000 clones, around 90% of which appear only once. This entry belongs to a study of T cell responses to AZD1222 COVID-19 vaccine. The CDR3 covers 16 residues. The ends lost 3 bases at V and 7 bases at J; junction bases unmatched: 12. Per the germline V gene, CDR1 is SGHRS and CDR2 is YFSETQ. The source material was peripheral blood, sampled on day 0 of AZD1222 vaccination. V and J are TRBV5-1 and TRBJ2-2, with 7 bases fitting TRBD2. The clonotype originates from an adult in good health. In DNA, the CDR3 is TGCGCCAGCAGCTCGACCTCCGGGACTATTGTCGGGGAGCTGTTTTTT. It translates to CASSSTSGTIVGELFF.